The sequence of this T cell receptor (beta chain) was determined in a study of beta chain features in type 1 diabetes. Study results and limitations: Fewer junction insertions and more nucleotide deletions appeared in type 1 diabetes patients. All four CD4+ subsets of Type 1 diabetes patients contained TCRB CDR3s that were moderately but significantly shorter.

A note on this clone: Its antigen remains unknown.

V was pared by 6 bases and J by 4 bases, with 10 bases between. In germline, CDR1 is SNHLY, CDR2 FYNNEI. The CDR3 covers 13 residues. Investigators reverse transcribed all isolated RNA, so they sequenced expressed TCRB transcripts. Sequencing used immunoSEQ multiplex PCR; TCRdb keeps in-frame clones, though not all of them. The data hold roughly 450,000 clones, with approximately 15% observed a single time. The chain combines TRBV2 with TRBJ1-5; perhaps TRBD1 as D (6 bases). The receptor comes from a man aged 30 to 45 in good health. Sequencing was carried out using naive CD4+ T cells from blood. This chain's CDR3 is CASSTGFNQPQHF. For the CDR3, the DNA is TGTGCCAGCAGCACAGGGTTTAATCAGCCCCAGCATTTT. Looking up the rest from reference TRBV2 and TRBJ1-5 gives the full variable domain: EPEVTQTPSHQVTQMGQEVILRCVPISNHLYFYWYRQILGQKVEFLVSFYNNEISEKSEIFDDQFSVERPDGSNFTLKIRSTKLEDSAMYFCASSTGFNQPQHFGDGTRLSIL.